What follows is one T cell receptor beta chain and its context. What it recognizes is unknown. This CDR3 is 14 amino acids long. Germline V lookup: CDR1 MNHEY, CDR2 SMNVEV (reference sequence). V lost 5 bases and J lost 6; bases outside the gene matches: 10. This sample is drawn from a study of cytomegalovirus exposure and HLA in healthy donors. Study-wide findings and caveats: A later analysis associated 16,000 or so TCR beta sequences with HLA alleles at a 0.05 false discovery rate. Clonal expansion was found to be greater in HLA-associated TCR beta chains than in equally common others in a later analysis.

PCR used 60 Vbeta primers and 13 Jbeta primers. The data were produced by immunoSEQ multiplex PCR, yet TCRdb's version contains in-frame clones alone and is incomplete. This table holds about 180,000 clones, 70% to 85% found once. Specimen: PBMCs. The chain carries TRBV27 and TRBJ2-7, with TRBD2 matching 7 bases. The receptor was isolated from a girl aged 2 to 10 in good health and CMV-seropositive. The CDR3 DNA follows: TGTGCCAGCAGTCTGCGGGGGACCCCTTCCGAGCAGTACTTC. It is translated as CASSLRGTPSEQYF.